Following are 13 T cell receptor beta chains from one sample sequenced in a study of blood T cells in healthy people across ages. A J-beta primer mix and a sample-barcoded 5' primer were used in a second PCR of roughly 6 to 12 cycles. TCRdb re-called the 5' RACE reads through MiXCR, storing one row per CDR3 protein. The table includes 1.8 million or so distinct CDR3 sequences, approximately 39% detected once. The source material was blood. These receptors were collected from a human donor in good health.

The chain carries TRBV11-3 and TRBJ2-6, with 8 bases that match TRBD2. This CDR3 has 21 residues. CDR1 and CDR2 from the germline V gene are SGHNT and YENEEA. J lost 1 base, V lost 2 bases, and 16 bases had no gene match. DNA of the CDR3: TGTGCCAGCAGCTTATATTTAGCGGGGTTACGAAAGATTTCTGGGGCCAACGTCCTGACTTTC. Its protein product is CASSLYLAGLRKISGANVLTF.

CDR3 protein: CASSYSSGNSNQPQHF. The DNA of the CDR3 is TGTGCCAGCAGTTACTCAAGCGGAAATAGCAATCAGCCCCAGCATTTT. The rearrangement links TRBV6-6 to TRBJ1-5; unclear D gene. Germline V gives CDR1 MNHNY, CDR2 SVGAGI (reference sequence). CDR3 length equals 16 residues. Trimming removed 0 bases at V and 0 bases at J, with 9 bases between.

V and J are TRBV5-1 and TRBJ2-3; 8 bases are a match to TRBD1. Germline V gene data show CDR1 as SGHRS and CDR2 as YFSETQ. The CDR3 sequence is 14 residues long. J was trimmed by 6 bases and V by 4 bases; bases with no gene match: 7. Here the CDR3 reads CASSRDRSMDTQYF. Written as DNA, the CDR3 is TGCGCCAGCAGCCGGGACAGGTCCATGGATACGCAGTATTTT.

This rearrangement joins TRBV7-9 to TRBJ2-1; the D gene is possibly TRBD2 (5 bases). Germline V gene data show CDR1 as SEHNR and CDR2 as FQNEAQ (reference sequence). Deletions cut 5 bases from V and 5 bases from J, with 16 bases between. This CDR3 region has 15 residues. This chain's CDR3 is CASSASGGHHNEQFF. The CDR3 DNA follows: TGTGCCAGCAGCGCGAGCGGAGGCCATCACAATGAGCAGTTCTTC.

The chain has TRBV5-1 and TRBJ2-1; no firm D call. With 1 base removed from V and 8 bases from J, the gap between germline ends came to 19 bases. Germline V gene lookup returns CDR1 SGHRS and CDR2 YFSETQ. The CDR3 length is 16 residues. The CDR3, as DNA: TGCGCCAGCAGCTTGATAGGAGATATTCCCCAATATGAGCAGTTCTTC. It encodes CASSLIGDIPQYEQFF.

The gene calls are TRBV20-1 and TRBJ2-7; possibly TRBD1 or TRBD2 for D (6 bases each). V dropped 0 bases and J dropped 6 bases, with 15 bases sitting between them. CDR3 size: 14 residues. Germline lookup yields CDR1 DFQATT and CDR2 SNEGSKA (reference sequence). The CDR3 spells CSARDPGAFSEQYF. As DNA, the CDR3 is TGCAGTGCTAGAGATCCGGGGGCGTTTAGCGAGCAGTACTTC.

The rearrangement joins TRBV4-1 to TRBJ2-5; the D gene is possibly TRBD2 (6 bases). The better agreement between TRBJ2-7 and the DNA end casts doubt on the J call. The length of the CDR3 is 15 residues. Germline V gives CDR1 MGHRA, CDR2 YSYEKL. The CDR3 is CASSHGGRGVYEQYF. The CDR3 nucleotides read TGCGCCAGCAGCCACGGTGGGCGGGGTGTCTACGAGCAGTACTTC.

CDR3 DNA: TGTGCCAGCACCCCCGGACAGTTACAAGAGACCCAGTACTTC. Protein product: CASTPGQLQETQYF. This chain links TRBV2 with TRBJ2-5; TRBD1 might be the D (6 bases). This CDR3 contains 14 residues. The V and J ends lost 7 bases and 2 bases respectively, with 14 bases between them. Germline CDR1 is SNHLY and CDR2 is FYNNEI.

V and J are TRBV2 and TRBJ2-1, with 14 bases matching TRBD2. Germline assignment: CDR1 SNHLY and CDR2 FYNNEI. Trimming at V came to 10 bases and at J to 3 bases, leaving 11 bases not matched to a gene. CDR3 length: 17 residues. DNA for the CDR3: TGTGCCACCCCGGGACTAGCGGGGGATTACTACTACAATGAGCAGTTCTTC. Translation: CATPGLAGDYYYNEQFF.

This clonotype was counted only a few times. The chain links TRBV20-1 to TRBJ2-1, with 11 bases identical to TRBD2. After removal of 4 bases from V and 2 bases from J, the junction contained 1 base not matched to a gene. The germline gives CDR1 DFQATT, CDR2 SNEGSKA (reference sequence). This CDR3 contains 14 residues. CDR3 coding DNA: TGCAGTGCTACGGGACTAGCGGCCTACAATGAGCAGTTCTTC. This encodes CSATGLAAYNEQFF.

V and J are TRBV5-1 and TRBJ2-7, with 7 nucleotides matching TRBD1. Germline-derived CDR1 and CDR2 are SGHRS and YFSETQ. V lost 4 bases to trimming and J lost 5 bases; unmatched junction nucleotides: 18. The CDR3 spans 17 residues. The CDR3, as DNA: TGCGCCAGCAGCACCGGGACCGGGACAGCAACGGCAAACGAGCAGTACTTC. Translated: CASSTGTGTATANEQYF.

This chain joins TRBV5-1 and TRBJ2-1; 13 bases are a match to TRBD2. Germline CDR1 reads SGHRS; CDR2 reads YFSETQ. The CDR3 runs to 20 residues. V was pared by 7 bases and J by 4 bases, with 20 bases of the junction left unmatched. The CDR3 DNA reads TGCGCCAGCGGCGCTCCCAGACCCGGGACTAGCGGGGAAAAATACAATGAGCAGTTCTTC. This gives the protein CASGAPRPGTSGEKYNEQFF. The full variable domain, with the rest looked up from reference TRBV5-1 and TRBJ2-1, is KAGVTQTPRYLIKTRGQQVTLSCSPISGHRSVSWYQQTPGQGLQFLFEYFSETQRNKGNFPGRFSGRQFSNSRSEMNVSTLELGDSALYLCASGAPRPGTSGEKYNEQFFGPGTRLTVL.

The table lists this clonotype with a few counts. The rearrangement joins TRBV20-1 to TRBJ1-2; 7 positions agree with TRBD1. Per the germline V gene, CDR1 is DFQATT and CDR2 is SNEGSKA (reference sequence). Trimming took 1 base from V and 7 from J; bases not matched to a gene: 6. This CDR3 spans 13 amino acids. The chain's CDR3 is CSARGAGGGGYTF. The CDR3 DNA reads as TGCAGTGCTAGAGGGGCAGGGGGAGGTGGCTACACCTTC.